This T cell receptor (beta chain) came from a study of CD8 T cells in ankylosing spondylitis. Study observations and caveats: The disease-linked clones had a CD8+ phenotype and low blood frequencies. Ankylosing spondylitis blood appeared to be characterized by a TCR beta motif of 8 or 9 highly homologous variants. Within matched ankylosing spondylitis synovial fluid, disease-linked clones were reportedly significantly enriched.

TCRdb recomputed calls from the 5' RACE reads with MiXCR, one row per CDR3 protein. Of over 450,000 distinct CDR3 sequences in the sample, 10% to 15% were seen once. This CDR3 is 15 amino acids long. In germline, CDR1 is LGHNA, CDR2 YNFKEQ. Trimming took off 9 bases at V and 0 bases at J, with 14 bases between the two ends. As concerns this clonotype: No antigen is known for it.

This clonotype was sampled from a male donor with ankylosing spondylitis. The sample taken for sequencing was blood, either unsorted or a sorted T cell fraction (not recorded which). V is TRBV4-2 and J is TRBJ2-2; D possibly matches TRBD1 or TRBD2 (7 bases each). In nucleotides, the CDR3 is TGTGCCAGTGGGGAGGGGGCGACGAACACCGGGGAGCTGTTTTTT. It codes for CASGEGATNTGELFF.